This TCR beta chain was identified in a study of blood T cell repertoires in COVID-19. On the study more broadly: The cDNA or gDNA used as material had been derived from T cells, B-cell-depleted T cells, or PBMCs.

As processed by the authors: From reference gene primer amplification, estimates of nucleated cell counts were derived. Data came from immunoSEQ multiplex PCR; TCRdb stores just in-frame clones and leaves some out. D and trimming were read from the DNA, whereas the V and J calls and clone size are those reported in that table. The sample carries 150,000 to 200,000 clones, just under 95% recorded once. Trimming took 5 bases from V and 4 from J; bases not matched to a gene: 4. CDR3 length equals 13 residues. Germline V CDR1 and CDR2: LGHDT, YNNKEL (reference sequence). The source material was peripheral blood. This chain uses TRBV3-1 (or the pseudogene TRBV3-2) with TRBJ1-2, with 7 bases identical to TRBD1. This TCR was sampled from a woman aged 45-65 years with acute or convalescent COVID-19. The CDR3 DNA reads as TGTGCCAGCAGCTGGGCAGGGGGCTATGGCTACACCTTC. Amino acid sequence: CASSWAGGYGYTF.